This TCR beta chain was found in a study of PD-1 blockade in classical Hodgkin lymphoma. Study results and limitations: When nivolumab was started under 1 year after ASCT, patients were excluded. While CD8+ TCR diversity did not rise significantly by C4D1, CD4+ TCR diversity did. When set against healthy donors, newly diagnosed patients were reported to show lower baseline TCR diversity. Newly diagnosed and completely responding patients shared comparable baseline diversity.

This clone was detected only once. Its matching antigen is unknown. After removal of 5 bases from V and 2 bases from J, the junction contained 4 bases not matched to a gene. Per germline, CDR1 LNHDA and CDR2 SQIVND (reference sequence). The CDR3 sequence is 15 residues long. Relapses following autologous stem cell transplantation were seen in all patients, with brentuximab vedotin exposure varying. The assay was immunoSEQ multiplex PCR, and TCRdb's table has in-frame clones only and misses some. The sample has approximately 80,000 clones, around 86% seen once. This TCR was recovered from a human donor with classical Hodgkin lymphoma. Sample: peripheral blood mononuclear cells (PBMCs), taken at baseline. The chain joins TRBV19 to TRBJ2-2; the match to TRBD2 covers 8 bases. In DNA, the CDR3 is TGTGCCAGTAGTCGCAGCGGGGGAAACACCGGGGAGCTGTTTTTT. Protein: CASSRSGGNTGELFF.